The next 10 T cell receptor beta chains were all read from a single sample in a study of shared clonotypes between healthy human individuals. CD45RO-negative, CCR7-selected cells formed the naive CD8 fraction, which excluded terminally differentiated effector memory CD45RA+ cells. TCRdb's table, derived via immunoSEQ multiplex PCR, lists solely in-frame clones and lacks some. The table lists around 640,000 clones, about 96% of them singletons. Input material: naive CD8+ T cells sorted from blood. The receptors come from a woman in her thirties in good health.

The J gene is TRBJ2-7, the V gene TRBV27; no clear D gene. The V end lost 3 bases, the J end lost 0 bases, and 6 bases lay between the germline ends. The CDR3 extends over 13 amino acids. Germline V lookup: CDR1 MNHEY, CDR2 SMNVEV (reference sequence). CDR3 DNA: TGTGCCAGCAGTTTTAAGAGCTCCTACGAGCAGTACTTC. This sequence encodes CASSFKSSYEQYF.

This clone was observed a handful of times. The gene calls are TRBV29-1 and TRBJ2-7; weak D call: TRBD1 (7 bases). Per germline, CDR1 SQVTM and CDR2 ANQGSEA. The CDR3 totals 13 residues. Deletions cut 3 bases from V and 3 bases from J, with 12 bases between. As DNA, the CDR3 is TGCAGCGTTGATGGAGGGGGCGGCTACGAGCAGTACTTC. It yields the protein CSVDGGGGYEQYF.

The chain employs TRBV29-1 and TRBJ2-2; no definite D call. This CDR3 has 13 amino acids. V lost 0 bases and J lost 5, with 7 bases in between. The germline gives CDR1 SQVTM, CDR2 ANQGSEA. The CDR3 nucleotides read TGCAGCGTTGAAGAGCTATTTACCGGGGAGCTGTTTTTT. Encoded protein: CSVEELFTGELFF.

This chain uses TRBV27 with TRBJ2-7; D is unresolved. Trimming stripped 5 bases from V and 5 bases from J, with 10 bases between. Germline V lookup: CDR1 MNHEY, CDR2 SMNVEV (reference sequence). The CDR3 totals 12 residues. DNA for the CDR3: TGTGCCAGCAGTCCTTCCCCCCACGAGCAGTACTTC. It codes for CASSPSPHEQYF.

A word on this clone: This CDR3 is also generated by other DNA sequences in the sample. The chain uses TRBV4-1 and TRBJ2-1; 7 positions match TRBD2. CDR3 length: 15 amino acids. Germline V gene sequence: CDR1 MGHRA, CDR2 YSYEKL. Trimming removed 1 base from V and 7 bases from J; junction bases left unmatched: 7. Here the CDR3 DNA reads TGCGCCAGCAGCCAAGTTGCGGGAGTGGTGAATGAGCAGTTCTTC. It specifies CASSQVAGVVNEQFF.

This chain joins TRBV5-1 and TRBJ2-7, with unresolved D. CDR1 is SGHRS, CDR2 YFSETQ, per germline. The CDR3 has 13 residues. Deletions cut 4 bases from V and 0 bases from J, with 8 bases between. The CDR3 reads CASSVGFSYEQYF. CDR3 nucleotides: TGCGCCAGCAGCGTAGGTTTCTCCTACGAGCAGTACTTC.

This chain connects TRBV27 to TRBJ2-1, with 10 bases that match TRBD2. The CDR3 loop spans 15 amino acids. The germline gives CDR1 MNHEY, CDR2 SMNVEV (reference sequence). Losses at the gene ends were 6 bases for V and 4 bases for J; bases not matched to a gene: 6. The CDR3 nucleotides are TGTGCCAGCAGCTTTATAGCGGGAGGATACAATGAGCAGTTCTTC. It encodes CASSFIAGGYNEQFF.

The chain recombines TRBV9 with TRBJ2-7; D might be TRBD2 (5 bases). The V end lost 3 bases, the J end lost 2 bases, and 9 bases lay between the germline ends. The CDR3 runs to 13 residues. Germline assignment: CDR1 SGDLS and CDR2 YYNGEE. CDR3 DNA: TGTGCCAGCAGCGGAGGACTGGCCTACGAGCAGTACTTC. Translation: CASSGGLAYEQYF.

The rearrangement joins TRBV27 to TRBJ2-7; TRBD2 might be the D (5 bases). This CDR3 has 14 amino acids. Germline CDR1 and CDR2: MNHEY and SMNVEV (reference sequence). Trimming pared 0 bases from V and 2 bases from J, leaving 8 bases between. The CDR3 is CASSLSGVAYEQYF. The CDR3 bases are TGTGCCAGCAGTTTATCCGGGGTCGCCTACGAGCAGTACTTC.

This CDR3 reads CASSFLFRTERELGETQYF. The CDR3 nucleotides are TGCGCCAGCAGCTTTTTATTCCGCACAGAGCGGGAGTTGGGAGAGACCCAGTACTTC. The chain recombines TRBV5-1 with TRBJ2-5, with 8 bases aligning to TRBD2. The ends lost 2 bases at V and 4 bases at J; junction bases unmatched: 19. This CDR3 comprises 19 residues. Germline V CDR1 and CDR2: SGHRS, YFSETQ.